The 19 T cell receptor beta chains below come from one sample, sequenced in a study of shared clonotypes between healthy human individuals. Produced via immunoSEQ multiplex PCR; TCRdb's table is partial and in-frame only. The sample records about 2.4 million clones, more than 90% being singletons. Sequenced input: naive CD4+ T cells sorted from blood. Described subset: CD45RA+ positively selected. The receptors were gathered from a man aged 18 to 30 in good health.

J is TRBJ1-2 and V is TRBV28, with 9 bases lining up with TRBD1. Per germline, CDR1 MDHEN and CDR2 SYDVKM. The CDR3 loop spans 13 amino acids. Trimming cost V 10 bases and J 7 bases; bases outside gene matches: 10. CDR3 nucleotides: TGTGCCATCTTGCCGGGACAGGGACTTGGCTACACCTTC. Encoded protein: CAILPGQGLGYTF.

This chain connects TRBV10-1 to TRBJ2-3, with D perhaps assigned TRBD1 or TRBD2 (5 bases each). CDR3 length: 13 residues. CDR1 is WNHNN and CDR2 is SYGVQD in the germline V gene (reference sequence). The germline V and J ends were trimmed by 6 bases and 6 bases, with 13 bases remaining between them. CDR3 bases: TGCGCCAGCAGCCAAGGTGGGGACGATACGCAGTATTTT. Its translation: CASSQGGDDTQYF.

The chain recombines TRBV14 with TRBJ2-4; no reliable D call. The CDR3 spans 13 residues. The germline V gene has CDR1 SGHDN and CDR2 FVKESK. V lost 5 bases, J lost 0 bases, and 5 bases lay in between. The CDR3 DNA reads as TGTGCCAGCAGCGGTTTAGCCAAAAACATTCAGTACTTC. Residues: CASSGLAKNIQYF.

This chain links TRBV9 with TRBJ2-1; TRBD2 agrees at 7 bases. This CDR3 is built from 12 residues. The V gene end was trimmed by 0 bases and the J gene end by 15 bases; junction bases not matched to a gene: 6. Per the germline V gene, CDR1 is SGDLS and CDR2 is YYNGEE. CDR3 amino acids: CASSVDGRSLFF. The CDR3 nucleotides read TGTGCCAGCAGCGTAGACGGGAGGAGTTTGTTCTTC.

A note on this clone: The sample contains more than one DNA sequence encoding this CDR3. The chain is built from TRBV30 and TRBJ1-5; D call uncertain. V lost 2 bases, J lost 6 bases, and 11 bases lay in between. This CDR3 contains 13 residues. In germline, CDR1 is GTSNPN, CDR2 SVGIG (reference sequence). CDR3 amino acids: CAWSPGRGQPQHF. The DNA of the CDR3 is TGTGCCTGGAGTCCAGGACGGGGTCAGCCCCAGCATTTT.

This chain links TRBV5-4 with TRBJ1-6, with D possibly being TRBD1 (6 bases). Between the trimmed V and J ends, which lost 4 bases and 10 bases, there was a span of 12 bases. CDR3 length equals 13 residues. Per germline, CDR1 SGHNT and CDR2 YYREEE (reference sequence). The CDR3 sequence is CASSINRDSPLHF. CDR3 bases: TGTGCCAGCAGCATTAACAGGGACTCACCCCTCCACTTT.

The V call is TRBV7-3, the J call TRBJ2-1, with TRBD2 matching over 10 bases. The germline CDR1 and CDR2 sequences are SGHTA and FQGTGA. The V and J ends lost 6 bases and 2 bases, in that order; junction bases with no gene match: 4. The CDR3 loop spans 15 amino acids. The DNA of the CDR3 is TGTGCCAGCAGTATAACTAGCGGGGCCTACAATGAGCAGTTCTTC. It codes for CASSITSGAYNEQFF.

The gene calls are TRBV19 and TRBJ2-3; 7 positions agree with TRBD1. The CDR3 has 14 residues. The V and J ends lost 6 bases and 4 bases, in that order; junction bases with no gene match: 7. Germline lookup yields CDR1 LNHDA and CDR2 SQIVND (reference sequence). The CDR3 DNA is TGTGCCAGTAGAGGCAGGGGGAAGTCAGATACGCAGTATTTT. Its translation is CASRGRGKSDTQYF.

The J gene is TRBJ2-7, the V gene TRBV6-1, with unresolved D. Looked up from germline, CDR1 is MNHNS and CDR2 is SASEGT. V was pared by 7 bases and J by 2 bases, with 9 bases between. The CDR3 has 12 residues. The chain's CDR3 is CASNLDTYEQYF. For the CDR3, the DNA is TGTGCCAGCAACCTCGACACCTACGAGCAGTACTTC.

DNA for the CDR3: TGTGCCAGCAGCGCGGGACTTTTCAATGAGCAGTTCTTC. This encodes CASSAGLFNEQFF. The chain combines TRBV9 with TRBJ2-1, with TRBD2 as a possible D gene (6 bases). Germline loops: CDR1 SGDLS, CDR2 YYNGEE. The V end was cut by 3 bases, the J end by 6 bases, with 10 bases between. The CDR3 has 13 residues. Full variable domain (rest looked up from reference TRBV9 and TRBJ2-1): DSGVTQTPKHLITATGQRVTLRCSPRSGDLSVYWYQQSLDQGLQFLIQYYNGEERAKGNILERFSAQQFPDLHSELNLSSLELGDSALYFCASSAGLFNEQFFGPGTRLTVL.

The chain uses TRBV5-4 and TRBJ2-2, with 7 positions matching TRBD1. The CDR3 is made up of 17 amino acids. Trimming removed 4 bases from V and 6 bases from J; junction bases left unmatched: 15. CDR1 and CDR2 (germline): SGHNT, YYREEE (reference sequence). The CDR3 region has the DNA TGTGCCAGCAGCCCCCAGGTCCAACAGGACAGGTCCGGGGAGCTGTTTTTT. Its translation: CASSPQVQQDRSGELFF.

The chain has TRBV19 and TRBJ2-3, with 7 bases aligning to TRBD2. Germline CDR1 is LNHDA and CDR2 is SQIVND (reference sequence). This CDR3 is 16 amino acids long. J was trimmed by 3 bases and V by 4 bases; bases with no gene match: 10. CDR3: CASSNRPGLTTDTQYF. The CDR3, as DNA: TGTGCCAGTAGTAATCGACCGGGACTAACAACAGATACGCAGTATTTT.

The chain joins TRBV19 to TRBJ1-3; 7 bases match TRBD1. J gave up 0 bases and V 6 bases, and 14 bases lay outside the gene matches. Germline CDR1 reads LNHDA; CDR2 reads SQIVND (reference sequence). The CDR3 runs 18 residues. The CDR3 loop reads CASSPQTGKGDSGNTIYF. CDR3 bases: TGTGCCAGTAGCCCGCAGACAGGGAAAGGAGACTCTGGAAACACCATATATTTT.

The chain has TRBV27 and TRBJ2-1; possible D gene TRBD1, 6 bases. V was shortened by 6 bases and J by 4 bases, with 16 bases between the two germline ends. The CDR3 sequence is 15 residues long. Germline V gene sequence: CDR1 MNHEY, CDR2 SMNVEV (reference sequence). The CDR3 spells CASRPDRTTYNEQFF. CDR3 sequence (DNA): TGTGCCAGCAGACCCGACAGGACCACATACAATGAGCAGTTCTTC.

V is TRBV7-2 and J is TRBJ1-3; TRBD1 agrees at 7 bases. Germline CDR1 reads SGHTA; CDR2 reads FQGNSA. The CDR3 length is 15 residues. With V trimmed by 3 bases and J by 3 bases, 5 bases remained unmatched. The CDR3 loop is CASSFNRGVGNTIYF. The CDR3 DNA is TGTGCCAGCAGCTTTAACAGGGGAGTTGGAAACACCATATATTTT.

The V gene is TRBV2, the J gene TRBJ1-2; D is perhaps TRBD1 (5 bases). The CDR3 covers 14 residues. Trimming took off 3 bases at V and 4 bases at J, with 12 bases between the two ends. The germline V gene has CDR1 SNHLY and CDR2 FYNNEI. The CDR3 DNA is TGTGCCAGCAGTGAGTTTGGGGGTTCCTATGGCTACACCTTC. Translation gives CASSEFGGSYGYTF.

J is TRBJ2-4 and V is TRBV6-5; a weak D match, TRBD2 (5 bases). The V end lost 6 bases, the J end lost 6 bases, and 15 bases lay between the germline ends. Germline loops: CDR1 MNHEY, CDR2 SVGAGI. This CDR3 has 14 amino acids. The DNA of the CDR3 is TGTGCCAGCAGAGCCAGCGGCCGGGGAAACATTCAGTACTTC. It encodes CASRASGRGNIQYF.

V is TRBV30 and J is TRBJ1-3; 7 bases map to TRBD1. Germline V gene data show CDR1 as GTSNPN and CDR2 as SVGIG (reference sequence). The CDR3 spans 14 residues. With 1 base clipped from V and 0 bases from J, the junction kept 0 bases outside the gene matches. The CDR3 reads CAWSGDSSGNTIYF. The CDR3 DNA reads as TGTGCCTGGAGTGGGGACAGCTCTGGAAACACCATATATTTT.

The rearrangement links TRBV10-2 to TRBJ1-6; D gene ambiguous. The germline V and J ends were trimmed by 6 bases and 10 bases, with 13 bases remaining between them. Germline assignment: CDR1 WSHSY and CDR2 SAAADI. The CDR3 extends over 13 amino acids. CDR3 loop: CASRNPDGSPLHF. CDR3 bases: TGCGCCAGCAGGAACCCAGATGGCTCACCCCTCCACTTT.